This T cell receptor (beta chain) is from a study of blood T cell repertoires in COVID-19. Whole-study context: Sites across the United States, Italy and Spain contributed samples from acute and convalescent COVID-19. T cells, B-cell-depleted T cells, or PBMCs supplied cDNA or gDNA.

Participants spanned ages about 18 to 100 years and resided in 20 to 30 US areas. The J segment lost 8 bases and the V segment lost 6 bases, leaving 7 bases of the junction unmatched. Germline V gene lookup returns CDR1 MDHEN and CDR2 SYDVKM. There are 13 residues in the CDR3. In the original processing: Amplification of reference gene primers provided the estimated nucleated cell counts. Libraries were prepared by immunoSEQ multiplex PCR; TCRdb keeps only in-frame clonotypes and omits some of them. Clone size and V and J calls were adopted from that table, with D and trimming inferred from the DNA. The sample contains over 150,000 clones, around 85% of which appear only once.

Sequencing used PBMCs or T cells enriched from blood (not recorded which). The TCR originated in a man in his forties or fifties who had recovered from COVID-19. The rearrangement uses TRBV28 and TRBJ2-1, with 7 bases that match TRBD1. The DNA for the CDR3 is TGTGCCAGCAGGCCGACAGGGCGGGATGAGCAGTTCTTC. Protein: CASRPTGRDEQFF.